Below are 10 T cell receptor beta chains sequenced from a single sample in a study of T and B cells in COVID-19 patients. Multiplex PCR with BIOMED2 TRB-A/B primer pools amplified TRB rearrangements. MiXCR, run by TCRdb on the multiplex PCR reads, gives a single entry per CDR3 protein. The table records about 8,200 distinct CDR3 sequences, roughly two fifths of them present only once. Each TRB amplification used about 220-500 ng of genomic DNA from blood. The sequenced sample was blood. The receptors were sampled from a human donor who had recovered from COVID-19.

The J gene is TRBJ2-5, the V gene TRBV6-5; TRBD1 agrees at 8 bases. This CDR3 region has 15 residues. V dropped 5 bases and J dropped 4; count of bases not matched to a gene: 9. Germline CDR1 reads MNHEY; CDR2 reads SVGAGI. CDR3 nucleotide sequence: TGTGCCAGCAGTGACACAGGGGGGAGCGGAGAGACCCAGTACTTC. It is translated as CASSDTGGSGETQYF.

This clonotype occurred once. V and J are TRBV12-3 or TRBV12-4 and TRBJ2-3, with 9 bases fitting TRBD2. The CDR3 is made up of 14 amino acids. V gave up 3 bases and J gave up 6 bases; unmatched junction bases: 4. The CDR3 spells CASSLGLAGDTQYF. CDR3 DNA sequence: TGTGCCAGCAGTTTGGGGCTAGCGGGGGATACGCAGTATTTT.

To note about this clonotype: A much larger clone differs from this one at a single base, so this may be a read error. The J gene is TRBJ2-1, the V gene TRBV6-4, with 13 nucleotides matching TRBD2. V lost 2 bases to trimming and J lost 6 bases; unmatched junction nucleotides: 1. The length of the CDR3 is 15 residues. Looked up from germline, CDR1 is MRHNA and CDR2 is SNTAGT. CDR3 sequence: CASSDTSGGANEQFF. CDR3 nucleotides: TGTGCCAGCAGTGACACTAGCGGGGGGGCCAATGAGCAGTTCTTC.

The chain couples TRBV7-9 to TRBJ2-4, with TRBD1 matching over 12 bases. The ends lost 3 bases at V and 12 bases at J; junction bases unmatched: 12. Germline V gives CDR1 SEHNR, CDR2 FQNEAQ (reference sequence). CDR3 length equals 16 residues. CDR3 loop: CASSFLGQGARAGQYF. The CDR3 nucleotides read TGTGCCAGCAGCTTCTTGGGACAGGGGGCGCGTGCGGGTCAGTACTTC.

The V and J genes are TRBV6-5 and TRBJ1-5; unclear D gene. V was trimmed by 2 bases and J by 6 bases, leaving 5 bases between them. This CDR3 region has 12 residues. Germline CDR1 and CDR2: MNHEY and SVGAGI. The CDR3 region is CASSYTGQPQHF. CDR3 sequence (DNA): TGTGCCAGCAGTTACACCGGTCAGCCCCAGCATTTT.

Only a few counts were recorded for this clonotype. In DNA form, the CDR3 reads TGTGCCAGCAGCCCCTGGGGGGTTCGTGAGCAGTTCTTC. It specifies CASSPWGVREQFF. The chain recombines TRBV5-5 with TRBJ2-1, with D possibly TRBD2 on 6 matching bases. The CDR3 runs 13 residues. The germline V gene has CDR1 SGHKS and CDR2 YYEKEE (reference sequence). The V and J ends lost 4 bases and 9 bases respectively, with 14 bases between them.

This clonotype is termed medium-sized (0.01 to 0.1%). In DNA form, the CDR3 reads TGCAGCGTTGCTCCAGGGAACACTGAAGCTTTCTTT. Its protein is CSVAPGNTEAFF. The chain has TRBV29-1 and TRBJ1-1, with D unclear. Germline loops: CDR1 SQVTM, CDR2 ANQGSEA. The CDR3 is made up of 12 amino acids. With 4 bases removed from V and 1 base from J, the gap between germline ends came to 7 bases.

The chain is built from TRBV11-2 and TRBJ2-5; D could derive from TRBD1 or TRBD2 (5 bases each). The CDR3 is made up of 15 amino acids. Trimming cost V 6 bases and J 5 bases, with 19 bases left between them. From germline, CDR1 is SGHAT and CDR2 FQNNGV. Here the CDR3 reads CASSRNQVWGETQYF. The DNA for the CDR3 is TGTGCCAGCAGTCGCAATCAGGTCTGGGGGGAGACCCAGTACTTC.

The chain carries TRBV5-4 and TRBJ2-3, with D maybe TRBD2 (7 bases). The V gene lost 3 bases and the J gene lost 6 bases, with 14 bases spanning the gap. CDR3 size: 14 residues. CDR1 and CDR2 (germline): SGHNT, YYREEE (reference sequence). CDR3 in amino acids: CASSSAGAGDTQYF. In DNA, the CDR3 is TGTGCCAGCAGCTCTGCGGGGGCGGGGGATACGCAGTATTTT.

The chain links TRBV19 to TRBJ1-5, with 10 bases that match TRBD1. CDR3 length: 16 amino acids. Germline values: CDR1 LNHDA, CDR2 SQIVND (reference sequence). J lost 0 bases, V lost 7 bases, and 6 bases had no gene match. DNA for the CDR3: TGTGCCAGTATGGACAGGGGGGTTTATAGCAATCAGCCCCAGCATTTT. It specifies CASMDRGVYSNQPQHF.